This is a list of T cell receptor beta chains from one sample in a study of shared clonotypes between healthy human individuals. Clones were read by immunoSEQ multiplex PCR, and TCRdb kept only the in-frame ones, dropping some. Of 1 million to 1.3 million clones in the sample, more than 75% were seen once. Sequenced: memory CD4+ T cells from PBMCs. All receptors derive from a man in his late teens or twenties in good health. Some clones in this sample may be carry-over from other donors' samples. Each CDR3 is given with its conserved first and last residue. A D gene is named only where the DNA matches it firmly. Some rows mark clone size as missing; the rest say once, few, many or name a class of expanded clone.

J | D | V | size | DNA | CDR3
TRBJ2-2 | . | TRBV2 | . | TGTGCCAGCAATTGGGCCGGAGCCGACGGGGAGCTGTTTTTT | CASNWAGADGELFF
TRBJ1-5 | . | TRBV5-5 | . | TGTGCCAGCAGCGCGAACCGGGACAGCAATCAGCCCCAGCATTTT | CASSANRDSNQPQHF
TRBJ2-5 | TRBD2 | TRBV5-1 | . | TGCGCCAGCTACCACGGGACTAGCGAGGAGACCCAGTACTTC | CASYHGTSEETQYF
TRBJ2-5 | . | TRBV6-5 | . | TGTGCCAGCAGCCCCGGGGAGAGTACTCCAGAGACCCAGTACTTC | CASSPGESTPETQYF
TRBJ1-4 | . | TRBV6-1 | once | TGTGCCAGCAGTGAATTCGTCGGTGAAAAACTGTTTTTT | CASSEFVGEKLFF
TRBJ1-5 | . | TRBV7-9 | . | TGTGCCAGCAGCTTAGGGGGGCTGGGTCAGCCCCAGCATTTT | CASSLGGLGQPQHF
TRBJ2-1 | TRBD2 | TRBV19 | . | TGTAGTACTAGCGGGTACAATGAGCAGTTCTTC | CSTSGYNEQFF
TRBJ2-3 | . | TRBV7-8 | . | TGTGCCAGCTACTCAGGGCGGGGTCGAATTCATACGCAGTATTTT | CASYSGRGRIHTQYF
TRBJ1-6 | . | TRBV27 | . | TGTGCCAGCAGTCCACTCGGGGTTGGGGGTAATTCACCCCTCCACTTT | CASSPLGVGGNSPLHF
TRBJ1-1 | . | TRBV5-5 | . | TGTGCCAGCAGCTTGGCCGGAGTGTTAATGAACACTGAAGCTTTCTTT | CASSLAGVLMNTEAFF
TRBJ2-7 | TRBD2 | TRBV11-2 | . | TGTGCCAGCAGCTTAACGGTTAGCGGGACCAACTTATACGAGCAGTACTTC | CASSLTVSGTNLYEQYF
TRBJ1-4 | TRBD1 | TRBV28 | . | TGTGCCAGCAGGACAGGGGTTCCTAATGAAAAACTGTTTTTT | CASRTGVPNEKLFF
TRBJ2-7 | TRBD2 | TRBV5-1 | . | TGCGCCAGCAGCTTGGATACTAGCGGACCCTACGAGCAGTACTTC | CASSLDTSGPYEQYF
TRBJ2-3 | . | TRBV7-3 | once | TGTGCCAGCAGCTTAACGTCGATCGCGGATACGCAGTATTTT | CASSLTSIADTQYF
TRBJ1-1 | . | TRBV7-3 | . | TGTGCCAGCAGCTTAAACCCTCAGGGAAACACTGAAGCTTTCTTT | CASSLNPQGNTEAFF
TRBJ2-1 | TRBD2 | TRBV7-9 | . | TGTGCCAGCAGCACGCGTAGCGGGAGGCTTCAGTTCTTC | CASSTRSGRLQFF
TRBJ2-7 | TRBD2 | TRBV4-2 | . | TGTGCCAGCAGCTCCCGGGCGGGGGACGAGCAGTACTTC | CASSSRAGDEQYF
TRBJ2-5 | . | TRBV5-4 | many | TGTGCCAGCAGCTTGGTACGGGGAGAGACCCAGTACTTC | CASSLVRGETQYF
TRBJ1-5 | TRBD1 | TRBV6-1 | . | TGTGCCAGCAGTGAAAGGACAGGGGCGGCTCAGCCCCAGCATTTT | CASSERTGAAQPQHF
TRBJ2-2 | . | TRBV4-2 | . | TGTGCCAGCAGCCAAGATTCCGGTAACACCGGGGAGCTGTTTTTT | CASSQDSGNTGELFF
TRBJ1-1 | . | TRBV27 | . | TGTGCCAGCAGTTTAAGAGGGTTGGGCACTGAAGCTTTCTTT | CASSLRGLGTEAFF
TRBJ2-3 | . | TRBV6-1 | . | TGTGCCAGCATGGGGGGCGCCGCAGATACGCAGTATTTT | CASMGGAADTQYF
TRBJ2-7 | . | TRBV18 | . | TGTGCCAGCTCACCAGAAGGGGCCGGATACGAGCAGTACTTC | CASSPEGAGYEQYF
TRBJ2-6 | . | TRBV5-1 | . | TGCGCCAGCAGCTTCCGGGCCGTTCCCTCTGGGGCCAACGTCCTGACTTTC | CASSFRAVPSGANVLTF
TRBJ2-1 | . | TRBV28 | . | TGTGCCAGCAGCCTGTGGCTACTTGAGAGCTCCTACAATGAGCAGTTCTTC | CASSLWLLESSYNEQFF
TRBJ1-2 | TRBD1 | TRBV15 | many | TGTGCCACCAGCAGGGCCCCGAGGGACAGGGCGGTAGGCTACACCTTC | CATSRAPRDRAVGYTF
TRBJ1-3 | . | TRBV7-2 | . | TGTGCCAGCAGCTTGTGGGATGCTGGAAACACCATATATTTT | CASSLWDAGNTIYF
TRBJ2-1 | . | TRBV11-2 | . | TGTGCCAGCAGCTTAGCAGACCCACGAGGTGAGCAGTTCTTC | CASSLADPRGEQFF
TRBJ1-5 | TRBD1 | TRBV10-3 | . | TGTGCCATCAGGAAAACAGGGGACAATCAGCCCCAGCATTTT | CAIRKTGDNQPQHF
TRBJ2-3 | . | TRBV5-5 | . | TGTGCCAGCAGCCCCGACAGGAGAACACTAAATACGCAGTATTTT | CASSPDRRTLNTQYF
TRBJ1-2 | . | TRBV4-1 | . | TGCGCCAGCAGCCAGGACAGCGGAATGGTTGGCTACACCTTC | CASSQDSGMVGYTF
TRBJ2-7 | . | TRBV5-1 | . | TGCGCCAGCAGCTTGCAGGGCCGGGCGGGCGAGCAGTACTTC | CASSLQGRAGEQYF
TRBJ1-3 | . | TRBV28 | . | TGTGCCAGCAGTTCCCGGCGGGGGCAGGGGATTCGCACCATATATTTT | CASSSRRGQGIRTIYF
TRBJ2-7 | TRBD2 | TRBV7-2 | . | TGTGCCAGCAGCCCTACCCTAGCGGGAGGCTCCTACGAGCAGTACTTC | CASSPTLAGGSYEQYF
TRBJ2-7 | . | TRBV19 | once | TGTGCCAGTAGCCTTCAGACAGACCCCTACGAGCAGTACTTC | CASSLQTDPYEQYF